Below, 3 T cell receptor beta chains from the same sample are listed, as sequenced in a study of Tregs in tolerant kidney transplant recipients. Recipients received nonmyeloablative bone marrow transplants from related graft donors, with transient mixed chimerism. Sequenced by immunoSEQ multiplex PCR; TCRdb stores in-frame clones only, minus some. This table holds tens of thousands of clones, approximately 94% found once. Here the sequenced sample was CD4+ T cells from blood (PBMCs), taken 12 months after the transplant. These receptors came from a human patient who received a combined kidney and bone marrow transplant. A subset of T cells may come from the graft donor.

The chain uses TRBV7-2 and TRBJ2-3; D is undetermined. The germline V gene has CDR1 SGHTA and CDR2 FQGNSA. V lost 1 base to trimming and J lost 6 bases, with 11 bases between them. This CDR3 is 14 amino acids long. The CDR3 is CASSLGHQTDTQYF. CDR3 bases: TGTGCCAGCAGCTTAGGACACCAGACGGATACGCAGTATTTT.

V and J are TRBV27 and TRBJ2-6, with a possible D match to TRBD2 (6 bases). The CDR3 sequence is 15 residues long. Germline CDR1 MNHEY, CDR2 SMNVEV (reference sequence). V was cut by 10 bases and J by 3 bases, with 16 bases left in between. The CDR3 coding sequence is TGTGCCACAAGACCGTGGAGGGATGGGGCCAACGTCCTGACTTTC. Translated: CATRPWRDGANVLTF.

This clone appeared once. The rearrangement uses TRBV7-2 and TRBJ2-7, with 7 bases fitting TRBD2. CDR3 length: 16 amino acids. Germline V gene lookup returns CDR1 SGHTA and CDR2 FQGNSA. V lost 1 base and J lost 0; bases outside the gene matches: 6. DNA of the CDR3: TGTGCCAGCAGCTTAGATACAGCGGGATACTCCTACGAGCAGTACTTC. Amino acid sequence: CASSLDTAGYSYEQYF.